This T cell receptor (beta chain) was captured in a study of blood T cell repertoires in COVID-19. Study context: The study drew acute and convalescent COVID-19 samples from the United States, Italy and Spain. PBMCs, B-cell-depleted T cells, or T cells provided the cDNA or gDNA that made up the material.

As originally analysed: Scientists estimated how many nucleated cells there were by amplifying reference gene primers. Libraries were prepared by immunoSEQ multiplex PCR; TCRdb keeps only in-frame clonotypes and omits some of them. The V and J calls and the clone size are those of that table, but D and trimming were determined from the DNA. The sample includes a few hundred thousand clones, 89% of them seen just once. Germline V gives CDR1 SGHRS, CDR2 YFSETQ. V lost 3 bases, J lost 4 bases, and 13 bases lay in between. The CDR3 is made up of 14 amino acids. Sequencing was done on a sample of peripheral blood. The chain has TRBV5-1 and TRBJ1-1; D gene uncertain. This receptor was taken from a man aged 40-49 years with acute or convalescent COVID-19. The DNA for the CDR3 is TGCGCCAGCAGCTGGGGAGGTGTGGGCACTGAAGCTTTCTTT. This sequence encodes CASSWGGVGTEAFF.